The 21 T cell receptor beta chains listed next were all sequenced from one sample in a study of identical twins. From the 5' RACE reads, TCRdb called clonotypes with MiXCR, one entry per CDR3 protein. The sample lists 200,000 to 300,000 distinct CDR3 sequences; approximately 6.8% were seen once. This sample also belongs to another study, concerning yellow fever vaccine responses in identical twins.

Sequencing was carried out using CD8+ T cells sorted from blood. These receptors came from a woman aged 18-29 years in good health.

This clonotype was found a few times. The rearrangement uses TRBV4-2 and TRBJ2-7; unclear D gene. The V and J ends lost 0 bases and 2 bases respectively, with 14 bases between them. This CDR3 is 16 amino acids long. Germline lookup yields CDR1 LGHNA and CDR2 YNFKEQ. For the CDR3, the DNA is TGTGCCAGCAGCCAAGATGCCTACTCCGCGACCTACGAGCAGTACTTC. Residues: CASSQDAYSATYEQYF.

Many counts were recorded for this clonotype. The chain uses TRBV25-1 and TRBJ2-2; D is unclear. The CDR3 loop spans 11 amino acids. The V gene lost 8 bases and the J gene lost 5 bases, with 6 bases spanning the gap. CDR1 is MGHDK and CDR2 is SYGVNS in the germline V gene. CDR3 DNA sequence: TGTGCCAGCGGAAGTACCGGGGAGCTGTTTTTT. Its protein product is CASGSTGELFF.

This clonotype was seen a handful of times. The gene calls are TRBV2 and TRBJ1-6, with TRBD1 identical over 7 bases. Germline V lookup: CDR1 SNHLY, CDR2 FYNNEI. V trimming: 10 bases; J trimming: 2 bases; junction bases outside the gene matches: 5. CDR3 length equals 14 residues. CDR3 protein: CAIRDRPYNSPLHF. The CDR3, as DNA: TGTGCCATCCGGGACAGACCCTATAATTCACCCCTCCACTTT.

This clonotype was picked up a small number of times. The chain couples TRBV19 to TRBJ2-1, with 7 positions matching TRBD2. Losses at the gene ends were 7 bases for V and 8 bases for J; bases not matched to a gene: 8. From germline, CDR1 is LNHDA and CDR2 SQIVND (reference sequence). CDR3 length: 13 residues. CDR3: CASTLSGVDEQFF. DNA of the CDR3: TGTGCCAGTACCCTCAGCGGGGTTGATGAGCAGTTCTTC.

This clonotype came up many times. The rearrangement joins TRBV12-3 or TRBV12-4 to TRBJ2-1, with 14 bases aligning to TRBD2. J gave up 0 bases and V 4 bases, and 8 bases lay outside the gene matches. This CDR3 has 19 amino acids. The CDR3 reads CASSSLTSGGVGSYNEQFF. The CDR3 DNA sequence: TGTGCCAGCAGTTCCCTGACTAGCGGGGGGGTCGGCTCCTACAATGAGCAGTTCTTC.

This clonotype has just a few counts. This chain joins TRBV9 and TRBJ1-1; D is ambiguous. Germline CDR1 and CDR2: SGDLS and YYNGEE. Trimming left V 3 bases short and J 6 bases short, with 15 bases between. The CDR3 covers 14 residues. The CDR3 loop is CASSARLGNAEAFF. CDR3 coding DNA: TGTGCCAGCAGCGCTCGACTGGGAAACGCTGAAGCTTTCTTT.

This clonotype occurred many times. The CDR3 is CASKREPWETQYF. In DNA, the CDR3 is TGCGCCAGTAAGCGGGAGCCCTGGGAGACCCAGTACTTC. J is TRBJ2-5 and V is TRBV5-1; 8 positions match TRBD2. Germline V gene sequence: CDR1 SGHRS, CDR2 YFSETQ. The length of the CDR3 is 13 residues. Trimming took 8 bases from V and 5 from J; bases not matched to a gene: 8.

At least ten counts were recorded for this clonotype. The gene calls are TRBV5-1 and TRBJ2-2; 11 bases agree with TRBD1. This CDR3 comprises 16 residues. Trimming at V came to 4 bases and at J to 7 bases, leaving 9 bases not matched to a gene. Germline-derived CDR1 and CDR2 are SGHRS and YFSETQ. CDR3 region: CASSKRTGGQDGELFF. DNA of the CDR3: TGCGCCAGCAGCAAACGGACAGGGGGCCAAGACGGGGAGCTGTTTTTT.

This rearrangement joins TRBV9 to TRBJ2-5, with TRBD1 matching over 9 bases. Germline values: CDR1 SGDLS, CDR2 YYNGEE. V shed 3 bases and J 5 bases; nucleotides not matched to a gene: 8. The CDR3 is 15 residues long. The CDR3 bases are TGTGCCAGCAGCGCGCTACAGGGGGCGGGGGAGACCCAGTACTTC. This sequence encodes CASSALQGAGETQYF.

This clonotype was seen repeatedly, ten times or more. The chain uses TRBV4-1 and TRBJ1-1, with TRBD1 matching over 7 bases. Trimming cost V 2 bases and J 0 bases; bases outside gene matches: 3. This CDR3 spans 15 amino acids. CDR1 and CDR2 (germline): MGHRA, YSYEKL. In nucleotides, the CDR3 is TGCGCCAGCAGCCAAACGAGGGGGCTGAACACTGAAGCTTTCTTT. This gives the protein CASSQTRGLNTEAFF.

This clonotype has ten or more counts. V gene TRBV7-6 combines with J gene TRBJ2-7, with D possibly being TRBD1 (5 bases). This CDR3 has 13 amino acids. Germline loops: CDR1 SGHVS, CDR2 FNYEAQ. V dropped 2 bases and J dropped 7 bases, with 12 bases sitting between them. The CDR3: CASSLSAAGEQYF. The CDR3 nucleotides are TGTGCCAGCAGCTTATCAGCAGCAGGGGAGCAGTACTTC.

The chain couples TRBV6-5 to TRBJ2-7; D is unclear. Trimming took 2 bases from V and 4 from J, leaving 9 bases between them. This CDR3 comprises 13 residues. Germline V gene data show CDR1 as MNHEY and CDR2 as SVGAGI. The CDR3 spells CASSYAPGYEQYV. Here the CDR3 DNA reads TGTGCCAGCAGTTACGCGCCCGGTTACGAGCAGTACGTC.

The rearrangement links TRBV20-1 to TRBJ2-1; possibly TRBD2 for D (5 bases). The CDR3 has 16 residues. Germline CDR1 reads DFQATT; CDR2 reads SNEGSKA (reference sequence). Trimming removed 1 base from V and 0 bases from J, with 13 bases in between. The chain's CDR3 is CSARGDGISSYNEQFF. CDR3 bases: TGCAGTGCTAGAGGAGACGGGATTAGCTCCTACAATGAGCAGTTCTTC.

This clonotype was detected many times. The J gene is TRBJ2-2, the V gene TRBV7-3; 12 positions agree with TRBD2. The CDR3 is 18 amino acids. Germline V gene sequence: CDR1 SGHTA, CDR2 FQGTGA. V shed 4 bases and J 2 bases; nucleotides not matched to a gene: 8. The CDR3 here is CASSSPTSGRINTGELFF. CDR3 nucleotides: TGTGCCAGCAGCTCCCCGACTAGCGGGAGAATAAACACCGGGGAGCTGTTTTTT.

This clonotype was observed a handful of times. The CDR3 here is CATSRESSPSGRTDTQYF. As DNA, the CDR3 is TGTGCCACCAGCAGAGAGTCAAGTCCTAGCGGGCGCACAGATACGCAGTATTTT. The chain joins TRBV15 to TRBJ2-3; 8 nucleotides match TRBD2. J was trimmed by 1 base and V by 0 bases; bases with no gene match: 9. The length of the CDR3 is 18 residues. CDR1 LNHNV and CDR2 YYDKDF come from the germline V gene (reference sequence).

The chain employs TRBV28 and TRBJ2-7, with 8 bases matching TRBD2. Per the germline V gene, CDR1 is MDHEN and CDR2 is SYDVKM. V trimming: 2 bases; J trimming: 3 bases; junction bases outside the gene matches: 6. The CDR3 loop spans 15 amino acids. The CDR3 protein is CASSLGTRPIYEQYF. CDR3 bases: TGTGCCAGCAGTTTAGGGACTAGACCAATCTACGAGCAGTACTTC. Drawing the rest from reference TRBV28 and TRBJ2-7, the complete variable domain is DVKVTQSSRYLVKRTGEKVFLECVQDMDHENMFWYRQDPGLGLRLIYFSYDVKMKEKGDIPEGYSVSREKKERFSLILESASTNQTSMYLCASSLGTRPIYEQYFGPGTRLTVT.

This clonotype was seen more than once but under ten times. V is TRBV15 and J is TRBJ2-7, with TRBD2 matching over 7 bases. Losses at the gene ends were 5 bases for V and 5 bases for J; bases not matched to a gene: 6. Germline V gene sequence: CDR1 LNHNV, CDR2 YYDKDF (reference sequence). This CDR3 is 13 amino acids long. In nucleotides, the CDR3 is TGTGCCACCAGCGAGCGGGGTTACCACGAGCAGTACTTC. Translation gives CATSERGYHEQYF.

The chain has TRBV20-1 and TRBJ1-1; D not resolved. Germline CDR1 is DFQATT and CDR2 is SNEGSKA (reference sequence). The CDR3 totals 14 residues. Trimming shortened V by 1 base and J by 1 base, and 10 bases separated the two germline ends. The CDR3 is CSARVTDSNTEAFF. In DNA form, the CDR3 reads TGCAGTGCTAGAGTAACAGACTCGAACACTGAAGCTTTCTTT.

This clonotype was observed at least ten times. V and J are TRBV12-3 or TRBV12-4 and TRBJ2-3, with TRBD1 identical over 10 bases. CDR3 length: 19 amino acids. V shed 1 base and J 2 bases; nucleotides not matched to a gene: 12. CDR3 sequence (DNA): TGTGCCAGCAGTTTAGTTGGCGGGACAGGGGAGGCTGACACAGATACGCAGTATTTT. It translates to CASSLVGGTGEADTDTQYF.

Only a few counts were recorded for this clonotype. The chain joins TRBV9 to TRBJ1-1; tentatively, D is TRBD1 (6 bases). Germline CDR1 and CDR2: SGDLS and YYNGEE. This CDR3 is built from 13 residues. The CDR3 is CVSKGEWETEAFF. The CDR3 DNA follows: TGTGTTTCGAAGGGGGAGTGGGAGACTGAAGCTTTCTTT.

The chain uses TRBV12-3 or TRBV12-4 and TRBJ2-5, with a possible D match to TRBD2 (5 bases). The V and J ends lost 4 bases and 2 bases respectively, with 8 bases between them. The CDR3 consists of 13 residues. The DNA of the CDR3 is TGTGCCAGCAGTTCCGGCGGGCAAGAGACCCAGTACTTC. Amino acids: CASSSGGQETQYF.